A selection of T cell receptor beta chains follows, all from one sample in a study of cytomegalovirus exposure and HLA in healthy donors. Produced via immunoSEQ multiplex PCR; TCRdb's table is partial and in-frame only. The table includes around 250,000 clones, 90% detected once. Sequencing input: PBMCs. These receptor sequences come from a woman in her 30s in good health and CMV-seronegative. Both conserved end residues are part of each CDR3.

J gene	V gene	CDR3 protein
TRBJ2-7	TRBV6-5	CASSFTPEGWGYEQYF
TRBJ2-3	TRBV6-5	CASQTGTDTQYF
TRBJ2-1	TRBV27	CASSPYGTSGYNEQFF
TRBJ2-1	TRBV2	CASSETSGSTREQFF
TRBJ2-3	TRBV29-1	CSVVVAEKDTQYF
TRBJ2-1	TRBV9	CASSVGLSEQFF
TRBJ1-5	TRBV6-6	CASSPEGFSNQPQHF
TRBJ2-2	TRBV12-5	CASGPSGRKSGELFF
TRBJ2-7	TRBV18	CASSYSAYEQYF
TRBJ2-1	TRBV2	CASSEGNEQFF
TRBJ2-6	TRBV7-9	CASSSGSRSGANVLTF
TRBJ2-5	TRBV5-5	CASSLLGQETQYF
TRBJ1-1	TRBV7-2	CASSPDIMNTEAFF
TRBJ1-2	TRBV10-3	CAISPDPAGGKGYGYTF
TRBJ2-3	TRBV4-3	CASSQAGGGSTDTQYF